This T cell receptor (beta chain) was found in a study of blood T cells in healthy people across ages. The use of a sample-barcoded 5' primer and a J-beta primer mix characterized a second PCR of roughly 7 to 11 cycles. TCRdb redid the calling of the 5' RACE reads with MiXCR, one entry per CDR3 protein. The repertoire holds 1.5 million or so distinct CDR3 sequences, with roughly 43% as singletons. PBMCs numbering at least 7 million were isolated per sample. The sequencing input was blood. This TCR was recovered from a woman aged 18 to 35 in good health.

In DNA, the CDR3 is TGTGCCAGCAGCGGGAGGACAGGGGGCTGGGATTATAGCAATCAGCCCCAGCATTTT. Translation: CASSGRTGGWDYSNQPQHF. J is TRBJ1-5 and V is TRBV7-8, with TRBD1 identical over 11 bases. The germline gives CDR1 SGHVS, CDR2 FQNEAQ. Unmatched junction bases numbered 12, after V lost 5 bases and J lost 0 bases. This CDR3 comprises 19 residues.